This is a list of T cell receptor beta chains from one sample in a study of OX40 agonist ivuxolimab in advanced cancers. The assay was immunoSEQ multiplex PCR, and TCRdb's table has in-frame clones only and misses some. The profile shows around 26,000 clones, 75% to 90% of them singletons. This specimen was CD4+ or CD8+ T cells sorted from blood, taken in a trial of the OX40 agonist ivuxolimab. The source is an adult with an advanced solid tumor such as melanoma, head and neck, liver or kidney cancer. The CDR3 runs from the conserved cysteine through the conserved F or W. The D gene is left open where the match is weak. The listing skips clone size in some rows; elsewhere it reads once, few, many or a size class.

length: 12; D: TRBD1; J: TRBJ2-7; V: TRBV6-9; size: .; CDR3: CASRDRVYEQYF; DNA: TGTGCCAGCAGGGACAGGGTCTACGAGCAGTACTTC
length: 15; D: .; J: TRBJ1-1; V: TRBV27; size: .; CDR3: CASSLSNTRTAEAFF; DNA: TGTGCCAGCAGTTTATCGAATACTAGAACGGCTGAAGCTTTCTTT
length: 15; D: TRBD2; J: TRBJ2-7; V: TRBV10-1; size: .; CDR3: CASSAGLARAYEQYF; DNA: TGCGCCAGCAGCGCGGGACTAGCCCGCGCCTACGAGCAGTACTTC
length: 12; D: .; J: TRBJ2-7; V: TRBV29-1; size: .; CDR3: CSALDWRNEQYF; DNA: TGCAGCGCTCTGGACTGGCGGAACGAGCAGTACTTC
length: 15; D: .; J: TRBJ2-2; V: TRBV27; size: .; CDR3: CASSLGGLSTGELFF; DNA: TGTGCCAGCAGTTTAGGAGGGCTCTCCACCGGGGAGCTGTTTTTT
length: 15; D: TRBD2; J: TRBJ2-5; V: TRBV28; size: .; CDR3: CASRLVGGDQETQYF; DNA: TGTGCCAGCAGACTTGTGGGGGGGGATCAAGAGACCCAGTACTTC
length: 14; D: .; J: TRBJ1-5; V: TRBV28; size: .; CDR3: CASSSVRNNQPQHF; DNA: TGTGCCAGCAGTTCAGTCAGGAACAATCAGCCCCAGCATTTT
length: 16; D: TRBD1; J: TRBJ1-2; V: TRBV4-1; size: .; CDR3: CASSQVLLTGGRGYTF; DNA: TGCGCCAGCAGCCAAGTTCTTCTGACAGGGGGTCGGGGCTACACCTTC
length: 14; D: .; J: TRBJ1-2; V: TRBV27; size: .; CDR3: CASSLSGGLRGYTF; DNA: TGTGCCAGCAGTTTATCGGGGGGGCTTAGAGGCTACACCTTC
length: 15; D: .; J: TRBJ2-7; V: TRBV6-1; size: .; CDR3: CASSDAWDTTYEQYF; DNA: TGTGCCAGCAGTGACGCCTGGGACACGACCTACGAGCAGTACTTC
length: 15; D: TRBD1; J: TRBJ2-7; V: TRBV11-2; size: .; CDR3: CASSSAGGRMYEQYF; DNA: TGTGCCAGCAGCAGCGCAGGGGGTCGAATGTACGAGCAGTACTTC
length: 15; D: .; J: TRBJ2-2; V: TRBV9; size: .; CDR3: CASSETGTGAGELFF; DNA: TGTGCCAGCAGCGAGACGGGGACTGGGGCCGGGGAGCTGTTTTTT
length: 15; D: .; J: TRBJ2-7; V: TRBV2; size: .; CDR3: CASSDYINIDYEQYF; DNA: TGTGCCAGCAGCGACTATATAAATATTGACTACGAGCAGTACTTC
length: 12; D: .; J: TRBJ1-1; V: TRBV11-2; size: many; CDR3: CASSSMNTEAFF; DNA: TGTGCCAGCAGCTCCATGAACACTGAAGCTTTCTTT
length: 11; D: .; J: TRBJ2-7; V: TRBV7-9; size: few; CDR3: CASTPSYEQYF; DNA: TGTGCCAGCACCCCGTCCTACGAGCAGTACTTC
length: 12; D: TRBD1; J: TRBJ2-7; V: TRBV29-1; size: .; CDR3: CSVRTGAYEQYF; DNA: TGCAGCGTAAGGACAGGGGCCTACGAGCAGTACTTC
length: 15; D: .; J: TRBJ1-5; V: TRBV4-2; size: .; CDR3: CASSQDQGSGQPQHF; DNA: TGTGCCAGCAGCCAAGATCAGGGATCGGGTCAGCCCCAGCATTTT
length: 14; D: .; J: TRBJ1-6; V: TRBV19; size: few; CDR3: CASSYPLRDSPLHF; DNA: TGTGCCAGTAGCTACCCCCTCCGGGATTCACCCCTCCACTTT
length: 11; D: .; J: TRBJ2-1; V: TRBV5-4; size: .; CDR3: CASSPGDEQFF; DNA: TGTGCCAGCAGCCCTGGGGATGAGCAGTTCTTC
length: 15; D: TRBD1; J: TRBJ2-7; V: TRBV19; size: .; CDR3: CASTMGQGVGYEQYF; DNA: TGTGCCAGTACCATGGGACAGGGGGTAGGGTACGAGCAGTACTTC
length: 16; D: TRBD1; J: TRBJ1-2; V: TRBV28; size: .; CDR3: CASTPWVPGQTYGYTF; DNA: TGTGCCAGCACCCCGTGGGTGCCGGGACAGACTTATGGCTACACCTTC
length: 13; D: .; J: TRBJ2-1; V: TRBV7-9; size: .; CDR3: CASSLGSSNEQFF; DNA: TGTGCCAGCAGCTTGGGGAGTAGCAATGAGCAGTTCTTC
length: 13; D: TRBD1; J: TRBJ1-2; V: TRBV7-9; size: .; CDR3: CASSLPGQGAYTF; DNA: TGTGCCAGCAGCCTCCCCGGACAGGGGGCTTACACCTTC
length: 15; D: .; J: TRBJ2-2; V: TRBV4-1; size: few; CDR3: CASSQANTVTGELFF; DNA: TGCGCCAGCAGCCAAGCAAACACAGTTACCGGGGAGCTGTTTTTT
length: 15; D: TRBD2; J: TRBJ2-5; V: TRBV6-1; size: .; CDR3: CASSEKGEGLETQYF; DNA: TGTGCCAGCAGTGAAAAAGGGGAGGGTCTAGAGACCCAGTACTTC
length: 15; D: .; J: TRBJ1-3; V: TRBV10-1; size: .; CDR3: CASSEYRDPGNTIYF; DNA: TGCGCCAGCAGTGAATACCGGGACCCTGGAAACACCATATATTTT
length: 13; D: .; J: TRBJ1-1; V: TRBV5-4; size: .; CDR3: CASSSDTNTEAFF; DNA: TGTGCCAGCAGCTCCGATACGAACACTGAAGCTTTCTTT
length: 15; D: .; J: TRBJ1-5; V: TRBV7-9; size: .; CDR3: CASSLGAHSNQPQHF; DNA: TGTGCCAGCAGCTTAGGGGCCCATAGCAATCAGCCCCAGCATTTT
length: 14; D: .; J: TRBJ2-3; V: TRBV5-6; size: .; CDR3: CASSPHRNTDTQYF; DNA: TGTGCCAGCAGCCCACACAGGAACACAGATACGCAGTATTTT
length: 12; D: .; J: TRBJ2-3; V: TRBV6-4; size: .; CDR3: CASSAEGDTQYF; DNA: TGTGCCAGCAGTGCCGAGGGAGATACGCAGTATTTT
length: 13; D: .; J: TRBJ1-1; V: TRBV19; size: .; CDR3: CASSPNGYTEAFF; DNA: TGTGCCAGTAGTCCGAATGGATATACTGAAGCTTTCTTT
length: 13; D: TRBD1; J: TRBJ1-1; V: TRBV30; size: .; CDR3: CAWAGQGDTEAFF; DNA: TGTGCCTGGGCGGGACAGGGAGACACTGAAGCTTTCTTT
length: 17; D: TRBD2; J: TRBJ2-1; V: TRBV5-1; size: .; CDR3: CASSLKASGSSYNEQFF; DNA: TGCGCCAGCAGCTTGAAGGCCAGCGGGAGCTCCTACAATGAGCAGTTCTTC
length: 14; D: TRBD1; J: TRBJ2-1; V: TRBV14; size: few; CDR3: CASSHWRQGIEQFF; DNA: TGTGCCAGCAGCCACTGGCGACAGGGAATCGAGCAGTTCTTC
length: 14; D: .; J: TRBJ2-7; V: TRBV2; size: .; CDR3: CASSDDLTRYEQYF; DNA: TGTGCCAGCAGTGATGACTTGACTCGTTACGAGCAGTACTTC
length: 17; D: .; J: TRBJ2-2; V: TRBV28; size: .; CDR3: CASSWRGILTNTGELFF; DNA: TGTGCCAGCAGCTGGAGGGGTATTCTTACGAACACCGGGGAGCTGTTTTTT
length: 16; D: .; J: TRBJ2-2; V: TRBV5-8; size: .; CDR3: CASSLLTTYNTGELFF; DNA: TGTGCCAGCAGCTTACTAACTACGTATAACACCGGGGAGCTGTTTTTT
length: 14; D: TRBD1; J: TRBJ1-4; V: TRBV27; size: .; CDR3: CASSYGTGGRKLFF; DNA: TGTGCCAGCAGTTATGGGACAGGTGGTAGAAAACTGTTTTTT
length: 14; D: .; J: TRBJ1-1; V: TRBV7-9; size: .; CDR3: CASSLGGTGAEAFF; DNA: TGTGCCAGCAGCTTAGGGGGGACGGGGGCTGAAGCTTTCTTT
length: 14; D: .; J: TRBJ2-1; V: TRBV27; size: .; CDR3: CASRGGTLYNEQFF; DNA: TGTGCCAGCAGGGGCGGGACACTCTACAATGAGCAGTTCTTC
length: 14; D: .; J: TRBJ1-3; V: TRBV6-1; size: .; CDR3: CASSARGSGNTIYF; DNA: TGTGCCAGCAGTGCCCGGGGCTCTGGAAACACCATATATTTT
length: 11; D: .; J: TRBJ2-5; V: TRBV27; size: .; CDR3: CASSAQETQYF; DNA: TGTGCCAGCAGTGCCCAAGAGACCCAGTACTTC
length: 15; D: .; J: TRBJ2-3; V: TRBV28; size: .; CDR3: CASSFTGPSTDTQYF; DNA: TGTGCCAGCAGTTTTACGGGGCCCAGCACAGATACGCAGTATTTT
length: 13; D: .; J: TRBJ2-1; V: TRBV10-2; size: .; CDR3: CASQGTSYNEQFF; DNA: TGCGCCAGCCAGGGGACGTCCTACAATGAGCAGTTCTTC
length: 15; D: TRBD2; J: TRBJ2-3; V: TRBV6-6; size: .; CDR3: CASKQLAGLSDTQYF; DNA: TGTGCCAGCAAACAACTAGCGGGGTTGTCAGATACGCAGTATTTT
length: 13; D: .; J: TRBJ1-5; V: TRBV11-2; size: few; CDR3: CASSLDLNQPQHF; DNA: TGTGCCAGCAGCTTAGATCTTAATCAGCCCCAGCATTTT
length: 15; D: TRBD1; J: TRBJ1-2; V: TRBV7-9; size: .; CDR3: CASSSLPTGNYGYTF; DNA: TGTGCCAGCAGCTCCCTCCCGACAGGGAACTATGGCTACACCTTC
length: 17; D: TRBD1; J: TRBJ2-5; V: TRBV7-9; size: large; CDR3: CASRSVTETGVEETQYF; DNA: TGTGCCAGCAGGTCAGTTACCGAGACAGGGGTGGAGGAGACCCAGTACTTC
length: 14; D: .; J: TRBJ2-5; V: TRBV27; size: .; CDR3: CASSLSLHQETQYF; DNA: TGTGCCAGCAGTTTATCGCTTCACCAAGAGACCCAGTACTTC
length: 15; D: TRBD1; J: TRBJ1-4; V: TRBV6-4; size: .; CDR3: CASSAQGASNEKLFF; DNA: TGTGCCAGCAGTGCACAGGGGGCGTCTAATGAAAAACTGTTTTTT
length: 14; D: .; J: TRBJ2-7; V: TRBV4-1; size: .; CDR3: CASSQDTSSYEQYF; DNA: TGCGCCAGCAGCCAAGACACGAGCTCCTACGAGCAGTACTTC
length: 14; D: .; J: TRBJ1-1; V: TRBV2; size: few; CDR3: CASSDSAYDTEAFF; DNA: TGTGCCAGCAGTGATTCGGCATACGACACTGAAGCTTTCTTT
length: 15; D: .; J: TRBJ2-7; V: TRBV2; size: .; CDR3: CASSFWGQSSYEQYF; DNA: TGTGCCAGCAGTTTTTGGGGGCAGAGCTCCTACGAGCAGTACTTC